This T cell receptor (beta chain) was obtained from a study of control samples from healthy donors and cancer patients. Libraries were prepared by immunoSEQ multiplex PCR; TCRdb keeps only in-frame clonotypes and omits some of them. This table has 150,000 to 200,000 clones, 75% to 95% appearing once. The CDR3 extends over 15 amino acids. Losses at the gene ends were 5 bases for V and 5 bases for J; bases not matched to a gene: 7. From germline, CDR1 is SGHVS and CDR2 FQNEAQ. This clonotype was obtained from a woman aged 40 to 55 in good health. This rearrangement joins TRBV7-8 to TRBJ2-5; 11 nucleotides align to TRBD2. The specimen sequenced was blood. DNA for the CDR3: TGTGCCAGCAGCCCGACGACTAGCGGGGTTGAGACCCAGTACTTC. Amino acids: CASSPTTSGVETQYF.